The 28 T cell receptor beta chains listed next were all sequenced from one sample in a study of breast tumors, draining lymph nodes, adjacent tissues. TCRdb itself ran the multiplex PCR reads through MiXCR, one entry per CDR3 protein. The sample includes about 140,000 distinct CDR3 sequences, 20% to 25% seen only once; the top ten take roughly 2.5%. The lymph nodes were axillary draining lymph nodes from breast cancer patients. Material for sequencing was axillary lymph node tissue. The source is a female donor with breast cancer. Some clones in this sample may be carry-over from other donors' samples.

In regard to this clonotype: Lacking the conserved final phenylalanine or tryptophan, this CDR3 likely reflects a read error. This sequence joins TRBV3-1 and TRBJ2-5, with 8 bases that match TRBD1. The V gene end was trimmed by 4 bases and the J gene end by 1 base; junction bases not matched to a gene: 11. Germline V CDR1 and CDR2: LGHDT, YNNKEL (reference sequence). The CDR3 spans 17 residues. DNA of the CDR3: TGTGCCAGCAGCCCCATGTTGTCAGGGGGCGCCCAAGAGACCCAGTACATC. This translates into CASSPMLSGGAQETQYI.

Concerning this clonotype itself: A read error is possible here, since a much larger clone lies one base away. This chain joins TRBV10-3 and TRBJ2-3; 8 nucleotides match TRBD1. This CDR3 is built from 15 residues. V shed 6 bases, J shed 5 bases, and the junction held 10 bases outside the gene matches. Per germline, CDR1 ENHRY and CDR2 SYGVKD. Written as DNA, the CDR3 is TGTGCCATCAGCTCCGGACAGGGTGGTATAGATACGCAGTATTTT. Residues: CAISSGQGGIDTQYF.

This clonotype was seen many times. This chain uses TRBV6-5 with TRBJ2-7, with 7 bases that match TRBD1. This CDR3 contains 16 residues. Germline V gene lookup returns CDR1 MNHEY and CDR2 SVGAGI. Trimming took 2 bases from V and 0 from J; bases not matched to a gene: 7. CDR3 sequence: CASSYAAGTASYEQYF. CDR3 coding DNA: TGTGCCAGCAGTTACGCCGCCGGGACAGCCTCCTACGAGCAGTACTTC.

The sample holds many counts of this clonotype. The CDR3 coding sequence is TGCAGTGCTAGAAACAGGGCGCCTGGCTACACCTTC. Translating gives CSARNRAPGYTF. V usage is TRBV20-1 and J usage is TRBJ1-2; D might be TRBD1 (6 bases). This CDR3 is 12 amino acids long. The V gene's germline CDR1 is DFQATT and CDR2 SNEGSKA (reference sequence). With 2 bases removed from V and 7 bases from J, the gap between germline ends came to 11 bases.

This clonotype occurred many times. The rearrangement joins TRBV28 to TRBJ2-1; 9 bases are shared with TRBD2. The junction had 4 bases not matched to a gene; V was cut back by 2 bases and J by 2 bases. The CDR3 is 16 residues long. Per the germline V gene, CDR1 is MDHEN and CDR2 is SYDVKM. CDR3 nucleotides: TGTGCCAGCAGTTTACTATTAGCGGGAGCCTACAATGAGCAGTTCTTC. Amino acid sequence: CASSLLLAGAYNEQFF.

This clonotype came up many times. At one end the junction does not follow the germline gene, possibly because of a read error. The V call is TRBV11-3, the J call TRBJ2-1, with 10 bases aligning to TRBD1. The CDR3 spans 13 residues. Germline V gene data show CDR1 as SGHNT and CDR2 as YENEEA. CDR3 nucleotide sequence: TGTGCCAGCAGCATAGAGTCCGGGACAGGGGTGTTCTTC. Protein: CASSIESGTGVFF. The variable domain in full, with the rest retrieved from reference TRBV11-3 and TRBJ2-1, is EAGVVQSPRYKIIEKKQPVAFWCNPISGHNTLYWYLQNLGQGPELLIRYENEEAVDDSQLPKDRFSAERLKGVDSTLKIQPAELGDSAVYLCASSIESGTGVFFGPGTRLTVL.

In this sample, this clonotype turned up many times. The rearrangement links TRBV5-6 to TRBJ2-1; the D gene is possibly TRBD1 (5 bases). V shed 2 bases and J shed 5 bases, with 8 bases lying between them. Germline lookup yields CDR1 SGHDT and CDR2 YYEEEE. There are 13 residues in the CDR3. CDR3 region: CASSFGANNEQFF. CDR3 nucleotides: TGTGCCAGCAGCTTTGGGGCCAACAATGAGCAGTTCTTC.

The chain employs TRBV28 and TRBJ2-3; either TRBD1 or TRBD2 may fit D (6 bases each). CDR1 is MDHEN and CDR2 is SYDVKM in the germline V gene. V gave up 5 bases and J gave up 3 bases, with 12 bases separating them. The CDR3 runs to 14 residues. Here the CDR3 reads CASSPAGQTDTQYF. In DNA form, the CDR3 reads TGTGCCAGCAGTCCCGCGGGACAAACAGATACGCAGTATTTT. Supplemented by reference TRBV28 and TRBJ2-3, the full variable domain reads DVKVTQSSRYLVKRTGEKVFLECVQDMDHENMFWYRQDPGLGLRLIYFSYDVKMKEKGDIPEGYSVSREKKERFSLILESASTNQTSMYLCASSPAGQTDTQYFGPGTRLTVL.

Comments on this clonotype: This could be a read error, since a much larger clone is one nucleotide away. The CDR3 DNA follows: TGTGCCAGTCGACTAGCGGGAAATCTCGGGGAGCTGTTTTTT. Translation gives CASRLAGNLGELFF. The J gene is TRBJ2-2, the V gene TRBV19; the match to TRBD2 covers 11 bases. Germline values: CDR1 LNHDA, CDR2 SQIVND (reference sequence). J gave up 7 bases and V 8 bases, and 6 bases lay outside the gene matches. This CDR3 contains 14 residues. Full variable domain (rest looked up from reference TRBV19 and TRBJ2-2): DGGITQSPKYLFRKEGQNVTLSCEQNLNHDAMYWYRQDPGQGLRLIYYSQIVNDFQKGDIAEGYSVSREKKESFPLTVTSAQKNPTAFYLCASRLAGNLGELFFGEGSRLTVL.

This clonotype was counted many times. The chain has TRBV20-1 and TRBJ2-5; a possible D gene is TRBD1 (6 bases). The CDR3 sequence is 15 residues long. The V gene's germline CDR1 is DFQATT and CDR2 SNEGSKA (reference sequence). V was pared by 0 bases and J by 4 bases, with 15 bases between. CDR3 loop: CSARDVRDIGETQYF. The CDR3, as DNA: TGCAGTGCTAGAGATGTCCGGGACATCGGAGAGACCCAGTACTTC.

This clonotype showed up many times. The rearrangement joins TRBV9 to TRBJ2-7, with D possibly matching TRBD2 (6 bases). With 3 bases removed from V and 7 bases from J, the gap between germline ends came to 17 bases. Germline CDR1 SGDLS, CDR2 YYNGEE. The CDR3 has 14 residues. The CDR3 loop is CASSGGAGPEEQYF. As DNA, the CDR3 is TGTGCCAGCAGCGGAGGGGCGGGGCCGGAGGAGCAGTACTTC.

This clonotype has just a few counts. The chain joins TRBV4-1 to TRBJ2-2, with 13 bases lining up with TRBD2. Germline V gene lookup returns CDR1 MGHRA and CDR2 YSYEKL. V lost 3 bases, J lost 5 bases, and 6 bases stayed unmatched. This CDR3 region has 17 residues. As DNA, the CDR3 is TGCGCCAGCAGCCACGGCGGACTAGCGGGAGTTACCGGGGAGCTGTTTTTT. Protein product: CASSHGGLAGVTGELFF.

This clonotype was found many times. The V and J genes are TRBV9 and TRBJ2-1; 11 bases line up with TRBD2. This CDR3 spans 15 amino acids. Germline V CDR1 and CDR2: SGDLS, YYNGEE. Trimming took 4 bases from V and 6 from J; bases not matched to a gene: 6. As DNA, the CDR3 is TGTGCCAGCAGCTCGTCTAGCGGGAGGACCAATGAGCAGTTCTTC. Translated, it gives CASSSSSGRTNEQFF.

The sample holds many counts of this clonotype. V usage is TRBV18 and J usage is TRBJ2-3; 10 bases are shared with TRBD2. The germline V gene has CDR1 KGHSH and CDR2 LQKENI. V lost 2 bases and J lost 0; bases outside the gene matches: 2. The CDR3 has 16 amino acids. In DNA, the CDR3 is TGTGCCAGCTCACCAACTAGCGGGGCCAGCACAGATACGCAGTATTTT. Translated: CASSPTSGASTDTQYF.

As for this clonotype: This may stem from a read error, because a much larger clone lies one nucleotide away. The chain carries TRBV4-2 and TRBJ2-1; TRBD1 matches 7 bases. Trimming took 0 bases from V and 6 from J; bases not matched to a gene: 8. In germline, CDR1 is LGHNA, CDR2 YNFKEQ. The CDR3 loop spans 16 amino acids. CDR3 residues: CASSQEGTALCNEQFF. The CDR3, as DNA: TGTGCCAGCAGCCAAGAGGGGACAGCCCTCTGCAATGAGCAGTTCTTC.

The chain has TRBV11-3 and TRBJ1-1, with D maybe TRBD1 (5 bases). The V end lost 4 bases, the J end lost 1 base, and 10 bases lay between the germline ends. Germline CDR1 reads SGHNT; CDR2 reads YENEEA. The CDR3 runs 14 residues. In DNA form, the CDR3 reads TGTGCCAGCAGCTCCCTGGGGGGGAACACTGAAGCTTTCTTT. This gives the protein CASSSLGGNTEAFF.

Ten or more counts support this clonotype. The gene calls are TRBV24-1 and TRBJ2-6; 8 nucleotides align to TRBD1. Trimming removed 3 bases from V and 1 base from J; junction bases left unmatched: 13. The CDR3 is made up of 20 amino acids. Germline assignment: CDR1 KGHDR and CDR2 SFDVKD. This chain's CDR3 is CATSDQKPRGRISGANVLTF. In nucleotides, the CDR3 is TGTGCCACCAGTGATCAAAAACCCAGGGGGCGTATTTCTGGGGCCAACGTCCTGACTTTC.

Only a few counts were recorded for this clonotype. This chain uses TRBV24-1 with TRBJ2-1, with D possibly matching TRBD2 (5 bases). Germline V gene data show CDR1 as KGHDR and CDR2 as SFDVKD. V was clipped by 4 bases and J by 0 bases, with 12 bases between them. The CDR3 consists of 16 residues. The CDR3 bases are TGTGCCACCAGTGACCTGCCCCGGGGCTCCTACAATGAGCAGTTCTTC. It specifies CATSDLPRGSYNEQFF.

This clonotype was counted at least ten times. The genes are TRBV5-1 and TRBJ2-3; the match to TRBD1 covers 10 bases. Germline V lookup: CDR1 SGHRS, CDR2 YFSETQ. With V trimmed by 1 base and J by 3 bases, 8 bases remained unmatched. The CDR3 runs to 17 residues. For the CDR3, the DNA is TGCGCCAGCAGCTTGTCTCCGGGACAGGGGAGGACAGATACGCAGTATTTT. The encoded protein is CASSLSPGQGRTDTQYF.

This clonotype has a count of ten or more. V gene TRBV7-9 combines with J gene TRBJ2-5; D possibly corresponds to TRBD1 (5 bases). The germline gives CDR1 SEHNR, CDR2 FQNEAQ (reference sequence). Trimming removed 5 bases from V and 0 bases from J, with 13 bases in between. The CDR3 is made up of 15 amino acids. The CDR3 reads CASSRYTGDQETQYF. In nucleotides, the CDR3 is TGTGCCAGCAGCCGCTATACAGGAGACCAAGAGACCCAGTACTTC.

This clonotype was seen at least ten times. The chain is built from TRBV6-6 and TRBJ2-3; 10 positions match TRBD2. J gave up 6 bases and V 7 bases, and 10 bases lay outside the gene matches. The CDR3 totals 15 residues. Germline V gene lookup returns CDR1 MNHNY and CDR2 SVGAGI (reference sequence). CDR3 sequence reads: CASTEAGGKGDTQYF. CDR3 in DNA: TGTGCCAGCACCGAAGCGGGAGGGAAGGGGGATACGCAGTATTTT.

About this clonotype itself: A much more abundant neighbour one base away suggests this may be a read error. This chain connects TRBV5-8 to TRBJ2-7, with D possibly being TRBD1 (6 bases). This CDR3 is built from 15 residues. Germline CDR1 reads SGHTS; CDR2 reads YDEGEE. V was cut by 3 bases and J by 2 bases, with 15 bases left in between. The CDR3 here is CASSSIGTRTYEQYF. CDR3 nucleotides: TGTGCCAGCAGCTCAATCGGGACACGGACCTACGAGCAGTACTTC.

This clonotype was counted many times. The V gene is TRBV7-2, the J gene TRBJ2-5; tentatively, D is TRBD2 (5 bases). This CDR3 region has 15 residues. Between the trimmed V and J ends, which lost 2 bases and 2 bases, there was a span of 12 bases. Looked up from germline, CDR1 is SGHTA and CDR2 is FQGNSA. The CDR3 protein is CASSLTAGQQETQYF. The CDR3 DNA is TGTGCCAGCAGCTTAACCGCGGGCCAGCAAGAGACCCAGTACTTC.

With respect to this clonotype: This may come from a read error, since a much larger clone is one base off. The chain joins TRBV6-2 or TRBV6-3 to TRBJ2-3; TRBD2 matches at 14 bases. Germline V CDR1 and CDR2: MNHEY, SVGEGT. The CDR3 covers 18 residues. CDR3: CDSSPNRLAGGTPDTQYF. The CDR3 nucleotides read TGTGACAGCAGTCCGAATCGACTAGCGGGAGGGACCCCAGATACGCAGTATTTT.

With regard to this clonotype: A much larger clone lies a single base off, so this may be a read error. The gene calls are TRBV6-1 and TRBJ2-1; TRBD1 agrees at 9 bases. The length of the CDR3 is 15 residues. V shed 9 bases, J shed 4 bases, and the junction held 10 bases outside the gene matches. Germline loops: CDR1 MNHNS, CDR2 SASEGT. This CDR3 is CASMTTGQGYNEQFF. CDR3 in DNA: TGTGCCAGTATGACCACGGGACAGGGTTACAATGAGCAGTTCTTC.

This clonotype appeared a single time. Because it lacks the conserved phenylalanine or tryptophan at the end, this CDR3 is likely a read error. The chain is built from TRBV12-5 and TRBJ2-2, with D unresolved. V lost 4 bases to trimming and J lost 5 bases, with 11 bases between them. The length of the CDR3 is 14 residues. Germline V lookup: CDR1 LGHNT, CDR2 FRNRAP. The CDR3 is CASGWWAGTGELFL. The CDR3, as DNA: TGTGCTAGTGGTTGGTGGGCCGGGACCGGGGAGCTGTTTCTT.

The sample holds many counts of this clonotype. The chain carries TRBV20-1 and TRBJ2-1; 8 bases align to TRBD1. Germline values: CDR1 DFQATT, CDR2 SNEGSKA (reference sequence). The V and J ends lost 6 bases and 6 bases, in that order; junction bases with no gene match: 7. The CDR3 is 13 amino acids. The CDR3 sequence: CSAHYRGINEQFF. Written as DNA, the CDR3 is TGCAGTGCGCACTACAGGGGGATCAATGAGCAGTTCTTC.

Note on this clonotype: This clone may be a read error of a much larger clone one base away. The chain is built from TRBV11-2 and TRBJ2-1, with 8 bases aligning to TRBD1. CDR1 is SGHAT and CDR2 is FQNNGV in the germline V gene. The CDR3 is 15 residues long. V lost 7 bases, J lost 4 bases, and 9 bases stayed unmatched. The CDR3 spells CASIWGTGGYNEQFF. CDR3 bases: TGTGCCAGCATCTGGGGGACAGGTGGGTACAATGAGCAGTTCTTC.